The 14 T cell receptor beta chains in this list originate from one sample, sequenced in a study of T-cell reconstitution after alpha-beta-depleted transplantation in children. The authors prepared the TCRbeta library with unique molecular identifiers. MiXCR, run by TCRdb on the PCR reads, gives a single entry per CDR3 protein. The table records 200,000 to 250,000 distinct CDR3 sequences, 9.7% of them present only once. The source was PBMCs from the stem cell graft donor, collected from the stem cell graft. Source of these receptors: a human donor who donated a stem cell graft to a child with SCID.

This clonotype was detected many times. V usage is TRBV7-2 and J usage is TRBJ2-1, with no clear D. Trimming pared 5 bases from V and 4 bases from J, leaving 3 bases between. Germline lookup yields CDR1 SGHTA and CDR2 FQGNSA. This CDR3 has 11 amino acids. CDR3 sequence: CASSEYNEQFF. CDR3 nucleotide sequence: TGTGCCAGCAGCGAGTACAATGAGCAGTTCTTC.

This clonotype was seen at least ten times. The V call is TRBV10-3, the J call TRBJ1-6, with TRBD1 matching over 7 bases. CDR1 is ENHRY and CDR2 is SYGVKD in the germline V gene. Losses at the gene ends were 3 bases for V and 9 bases for J; bases not matched to a gene: 11. CDR3 size: 16 residues. CDR3 DNA sequence: TGTGCCATCAGTGATTCCGTTAGACAGGGCTCTTCACCCCTCCACTTT. Translation: CAISDSVRQGSSPLHF.

This clonotype was detected many times. The chain uses TRBV5-1 and TRBJ1-1; D might be TRBD1 (6 bases). The V gene's germline CDR1 is SGHRS and CDR2 YFSETQ. The CDR3 is 13 residues long. V was shortened by 0 bases and J by 11 bases, with 14 bases between the two germline ends. CDR3: CASSLATGARAFF. CDR3 DNA: TGCGCCAGCAGCTTGGCTACGGGGGCTAGGGCTTTCTTT.

This clonotype was picked up many times. The rearrangement joins TRBV15 to TRBJ2-3; perhaps TRBD1 as D (5 bases). Trimming removed 0 bases at V and 2 bases at J, with 15 bases between. Germline V CDR1 and CDR2: LNHNV, YYDKDF (reference sequence). The CDR3 covers 17 residues. CDR3 residues: CATSRDSGWGYTDTQYF. The CDR3 DNA follows: TGTGCCACCAGCAGAGATAGTGGATGGGGCTACACAGATACGCAGTATTTT.

J is TRBJ2-2 and V is TRBV12-3 or TRBV12-4; 12 bases are shared with TRBD2. The CDR3 loop spans 17 amino acids. Trimming took 5 bases from V and 6 from J; bases not matched to a gene: 10. The CDR3 spells CASSPALAGGPAGELFF. CDR3 coding DNA: TGTGCCAGCAGTCCCGCCCTAGCGGGGGGGCCCGCCGGGGAGCTGTTTTTT.

This clonotype showed up many times. The V gene is TRBV5-1, the J gene TRBJ1-2; D possibly corresponds to TRBD1 (5 bases). This CDR3 has 13 amino acids. V was cut by 0 bases and J by 6 bases, with 9 bases left in between. In germline, CDR1 is SGHRS, CDR2 YFSETQ. Here the CDR3 DNA reads TGCGCCAGCAGCTTGGAGAGGGGAGATGGCTACACCTTC. It yields the protein CASSLERGDGYTF.

At least ten counts were recorded for this clonotype. In DNA, the CDR3 is TGTGCCAGCAGCGGACGACCCGTTTTTGATACGCAGTATTTT. It translates to CASSGRPVFDTQYF. The chain employs TRBV9 and TRBJ2-3, with D unresolved. V was trimmed by 3 bases and J by 6 bases, leaving 14 bases between them. Germline CDR1 reads SGDLS; CDR2 reads YYNGEE. This CDR3 spans 14 amino acids.

This clonotype was counted ten times or more. The genes are TRBV7-2 and TRBJ2-3, with a possible D match to TRBD1 (6 bases). V lost 5 bases to trimming and J lost 4 bases, with 13 bases between them. The CDR3 length is 14 residues. Germline-derived CDR1 and CDR2 are SGHTA and FQGNSA. CDR3 in amino acids: CASSPYRVSDTQYF. Here the CDR3 DNA reads TGTGCCAGCAGCCCTTACAGGGTTTCAGATACGCAGTATTTT.

This clonotype appeared many times. The V call is TRBV6-1, the J call TRBJ2-3, with D hard to call. From germline, CDR1 is MNHNS and CDR2 SASEGT. The length of the CDR3 is 14 residues. V dropped 4 bases and J dropped 2 bases, with 10 bases sitting between them. The CDR3: CASSAGRLTDTQYF. CDR3 in DNA: TGTGCCAGCAGTGCTGGACGGCTCACAGATACGCAGTATTTT.

This clonotype was found many times. The genes are TRBV5-1 and TRBJ2-5; unclear D gene. Trimming removed 5 bases at V and 0 bases at J, with 11 bases between. CDR1 is SGHRS, CDR2 YFSETQ, per germline. The CDR3 runs 14 residues. Written as DNA, the CDR3 is TGCGCCAGCAGAAAACTGGATAACCAAGAGACCCAGTACTTC. Amino acids: CASRKLDNQETQYF.

This clonotype showed up many times. V gene TRBV7-9 combines with J gene TRBJ1-5; D is unresolved. Looked up from germline, CDR1 is SEHNR and CDR2 is FQNEAQ (reference sequence). CDR3 length: 15 residues. Trimming stripped 5 bases from V and 0 bases from J, with 11 bases between. The CDR3 DNA is TGTGCCAGCAGCCCGGACGGATATAGCAATCAGCCCCAGCATTTT. It specifies CASSPDGYSNQPQHF. Full variable domain (outside the CDR3, taken from reference TRBV7-9 and TRBJ1-5): DTGVSQNPRHKITKRGQNVTFRCDPISEHNRLYWYRQTLGQGPEFLTYFQNEAQLEKSRLLSDRFSAERPKGSFSTLEIQRTEQGDSAMYLCASSPDGYSNQPQHFGDGTRLSIL.

This clonotype was picked up a small number of times. Since a much larger clone is just one base distant, this may be a read error. The J gene is TRBJ2-1, the V gene TRBV20-1; tentative D call: TRBD1 (6 bases). CDR3 length: 17 residues. The germline V gene has CDR1 DFQATT and CDR2 SNEGSKA (reference sequence). The CDR3 loop reads CCARVPPGQSSYNEQFF. The CDR3 bases are TGCTGTGCTAGAGTCCCCCCGGGACAAAGCTCCTACAATGAGCAGTTCTTC.

This clonotype is a singleton in its sample. This chain joins TRBV27 and TRBJ2-7; 8 nucleotides line up with TRBD1. CDR1 and CDR2 from the germline V gene are MNHEY and SMNVEV (reference sequence). The CDR3 is 17 residues long. Germline trimming cut 5 bases from V and 3 bases from J; bases unmatched to any gene: 15. The CDR3 here is CASSPLGEDRVRYEQYF. In DNA, the CDR3 is TGTGCCAGCAGTCCACTGGGAGAGGACAGGGTACGCTACGAGCAGTACTTC.

This clonotype came up many times. This rearrangement joins TRBV15 to TRBJ1-5; 9 bases fit TRBD1. The junction had 3 bases not matched to a gene; V was cut back by 5 bases and J by 4 bases. This CDR3 is built from 14 residues. Germline V CDR1 and CDR2: LNHNV, YYDKDF (reference sequence). Written as DNA, the CDR3 is TGTGCCACCAGCCCCGACAGGGGGAATCAGCCCCAGCATTTT. This codes for CATSPDRGNQPQHF.